A single sample gave rise to the 4 T cell receptor beta chains below, sequenced in a study of cytomegalovirus exposure and HLA in healthy donors. The PCR employed 60 Vbeta primers together with 13 Jbeta primers. Here immunoSEQ multiplex PCR was the method, and the copy in TCRdb shows in-frame clones only, minus some. Among 60,000 to 70,000 clones listed, roughly 76% were seen once. The sequencing sample was made of PBMCs. The receptors shown here come from a man aged 55 to 70 in good health and CMV-seropositive.

V usage is TRBV9 and J usage is TRBJ2-1; D remains unclear. V lost 4 bases and J 2 bases, leaving 7 bases between the germline ends. CDR3 length: 13 residues. The germline CDR1 and CDR2 sequences are SGDLS and YYNGEE. In DNA, the CDR3 is TGTGCCAGCAGCTTACATACCTACAATGAGCAGTTCTTC. The encoded protein is CASSLHTYNEQFF.

The chain has TRBV4-2 and TRBJ1-5; no clear D. Germline V lookup: CDR1 LGHNA, CDR2 YNFKEQ. V shed 4 bases and J shed 5 bases, with 12 bases lying between them. The CDR3 sequence is 14 residues long. CDR3 loop: CASSLSLSDQPQHF. CDR3 nucleotide sequence: TGTGCCAGCAGCCTTTCCCTCAGCGATCAGCCCCAGCATTTT.

The chain links TRBV14 to TRBJ2-2, with unresolved D. The CDR3 spans 14 residues. V lost 1 base to trimming and J lost 4 bases, with 7 bases between them. CDR1 SGHDN and CDR2 FVKESK come from the germline V gene. The CDR3 DNA is TGTGCCAGCAGCCAAGTACAGTTCACCGGGGAGCTGTTTTTT. This codes for CASSQVQFTGELFF.

The chain uses TRBV7-9 and TRBJ1-1; no clear D gene. The germline V gene encodes CDR1 SEHNR and CDR2 FQNEAQ (reference sequence). The V end lost 5 bases, the J end lost 1 base, and 14 bases lay between the germline ends. The CDR3 length is 15 residues. The CDR3 loop is CASSIQTGRNTEAFF. CDR3 DNA sequence: TGTGCCAGCAGCATCCAGACGGGTAGGAACACTGAAGCTTTCTTT.